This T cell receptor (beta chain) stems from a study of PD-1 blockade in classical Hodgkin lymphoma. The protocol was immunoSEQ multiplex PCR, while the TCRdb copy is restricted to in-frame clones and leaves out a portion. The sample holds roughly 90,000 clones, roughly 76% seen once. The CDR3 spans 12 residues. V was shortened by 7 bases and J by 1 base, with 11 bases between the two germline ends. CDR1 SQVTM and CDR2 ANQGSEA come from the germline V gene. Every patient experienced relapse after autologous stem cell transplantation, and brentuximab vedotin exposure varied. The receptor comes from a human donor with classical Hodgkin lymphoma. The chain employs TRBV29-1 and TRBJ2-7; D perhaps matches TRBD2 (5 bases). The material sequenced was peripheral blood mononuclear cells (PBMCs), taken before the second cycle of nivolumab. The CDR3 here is CSALGLSYEQYF. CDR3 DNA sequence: TGCAGCGCCTTAGGACTGTCCTACGAGCAGTACTTC.